This TCR beta chain is from a study of cytomegalovirus exposure and HLA in healthy donors. Findings and caveats of the study: Later genetic work tied a missense DCLRE1C variant to beta-chain V and J trimming. A list of around 150 TCR beta chains associated with cytomegalovirus was given.

These donors, healthy bone marrow donors, were studied. The J segment lost 2 bases and the V segment lost 2 bases, leaving 1 base of the junction unmatched. The CDR3 spans 14 residues. The germline V gene has CDR1 MDHEN and CDR2 SYDVKM. Note on this clone: As yet, its antigen is unknown.

Primers for the PCR totalled 60 Vbeta and 13 Jbeta. The data were produced by immunoSEQ multiplex PCR, yet TCRdb's version contains in-frame clones alone and is incomplete. The sample holds tens of thousands of clones, 63% seen once. The V and J genes are TRBV28 and TRBJ2-7, with TRBD1 identical over 9 bases. The sequence was obtained from a woman aged 30 to 39 in good health and CMV-seronegative. The material sequenced was PBMCs. The CDR3 region is CASSLGQGPYEQYF. In DNA form, the CDR3 reads TGTGCCAGCAGTTTAGGACAGGGGCCCTACGAGCAGTACTTC.